This TCR beta chain was profiled in a study of cytomegalovirus exposure and HLA in healthy donors. The ends were cut back, 4 bases at V and 0 bases at J, with 13 bases in the middle. The CDR3 covers 16 residues. Germline V gene lookup returns CDR1 SGHTS and CDR2 YDEGEE. Study-level findings and limits: Published work reported that the classifier diagnosed cytomegalovirus status with high specificity and sensitivity. The authors enumerated some 170 TCR beta chains as linked to cytomegalovirus.

TCRdb keeps only in-frame clones here, not all; method: immunoSEQ multiplex PCR. This sample has approximately 60,000 clones; 80% to 95% occur once, and the top ten carry just over 3%. To note about this clone: What it recognizes is unknown.

This chain uses TRBV5-8 with TRBJ1-4; TRBD1 is a possible D gene (5 bases). Sequenced input: PBMCs. This sequence originates from a man aged 18-30 years in good health and CMV-seronegative. The CDR3 region is CASSGGSLATNEKLFF. The CDR3 nucleotides read TGTGCCAGCAGCGGGGGGAGCCTTGCAACTAATGAAAAACTGTTTTTT.